The TCR beta chain described here comes from a study of T cell responses to AZD1222 COVID-19 vaccine. Whole-study findings and limits: Just a handful of people given AZD1222 tested seropositive at baseline. Most donors were white British, females outnumbered males, and clonal diversity was possibly underestimated. Spike-specific TCR depth and breadth grew after two AZD1222 doses. Across the whole spike, CD4 TCRs peaked at regions 160-218 and 743-854.

Concerning this clone itself: What it recognizes is unknown.

Profiling relied on immunoSEQ multiplex PCR, and the TCRdb table lists in-frame clones only, not all of them. This sample has approximately 64,000 clones, with over 80% found just once. V shed 3 bases, J shed 4 bases, and the junction held 8 bases outside the gene matches. CDR1 and CDR2 from the germline V gene are DFQATT and SNEGSKA (reference sequence). This CDR3 is 16 amino acids long. The input for sequencing was peripheral blood, taken on day 0 of AZD1222 vaccination. The V and J genes are TRBV20-1 and TRBJ2-1; 11 nucleotides align to TRBD2. This TCR was recovered from an adult in good health. CDR3 sequence reads: CSASFLSGGDYNEQFF. The CDR3 DNA reads TGCAGTGCTAGTTTCCTTAGCGGGGGGGATTACAATGAGCAGTTCTTC.